Presented here are 18 T cell receptor beta chains from one specimen sequenced in a study of siplizumab effects on memory and regulatory T cells. Repertoires were generated with immunoSEQ multiplex PCR, while TCRdb's copy carries only in-frame clones and drops some. The data contain about 75,000 clones, 90% to 95% of them singletons. The sequenced material came from CD8+ T cells sorted from blood. The receptors were gathered from a human donor in good health.

This chain links TRBV7-2 with TRBJ1-2, with 7 bases lining up with TRBD1. V shed 5 bases and J 4 bases; nucleotides not matched to a gene: 7. CDR1 is SGHTA and CDR2 is FQGNSA in the germline V gene. The length of the CDR3 is 14 residues. The CDR3 region is CASSQNTGAYGYTF. The CDR3 DNA reads TGTGCCAGCAGCCAGAATACAGGGGCCTATGGCTACACCTTC.

V usage is TRBV6-1 and J usage is TRBJ1-2, with D possibly being TRBD1 (6 bases). Germline CDR1 MNHNS, CDR2 SASEGT. The CDR3 runs to 13 residues. The V gene lost 7 bases and the J gene lost 4 bases, with 13 bases spanning the gap. CDR3 bases: TGTGCCAGCATCTGGACAGATTCCTATGGCTACACCTTC. Its translation is CASIWTDSYGYTF.

The chain couples TRBV6-5 to TRBJ2-7; D remains unclear. CDR1 is MNHEY, CDR2 SVGAGI, per germline. V lost 3 bases to trimming and J lost 8 bases, with 14 bases between them. The CDR3 is made up of 13 amino acids. The CDR3 DNA follows: TGTGCCAGCAGTTATGGGCAAGGAAACCAGCAGTACTTC. Amino acid sequence: CASSYGQGNQQYF.

This sequence joins TRBV5-1 and TRBJ2-2, with 7 nucleotides matching TRBD2. This CDR3 contains 15 residues. V lost 0 bases and J lost 10; bases outside the gene matches: 9. Germline CDR1 reads SGHRS; CDR2 reads YFSETQ. The CDR3 spells CASSLAASGNKELFF. CDR3 sequence (DNA): TGCGCCAGCAGCTTGGCGGCTAGCGGTAATAAGGAGCTGTTTTTT.

In nucleotides, the CDR3 is TGTGCCAGCAGTCTCGGGACAGGGGCCTACGAGCAGTACTTC. This encodes CASSLGTGAYEQYF. The chain carries TRBV27 and TRBJ2-7; 10 positions agree with TRBD1. The CDR3 covers 14 residues. Germline V CDR1 and CDR2: MNHEY, SMNVEV (reference sequence). Unmatched junction bases numbered 3, after V lost 5 bases and J lost 2 bases.

This rearrangement joins TRBV9 to TRBJ1-4; the match to TRBD1 covers 9 bases. The CDR3 is 16 amino acids. Per germline, CDR1 SGDLS and CDR2 YYNGEE. Trimming took 4 bases from V and 3 from J; bases not matched to a gene: 7. In DNA form, the CDR3 reads TGTGCCAGCAGCCCTCGGGACAGGGCCTCTAATGAAAAACTGTTTTTT. It translates to CASSPRDRASNEKLFF.

The gene calls are TRBV7-3 and TRBJ2-3; a weak D match, TRBD2 (5 bases). Trimming took off 6 bases at V and 6 bases at J, with 10 bases between the two ends. The germline V gene has CDR1 SGHTA and CDR2 FQGTGA. This CDR3 has 12 amino acids. CDR3 region: CASRRPGDTQYF. CDR3 nucleotide sequence: TGTGCCAGCAGGCGCCCGGGGGATACGCAGTATTTT.

The CDR3 loop is CASSLLAGNILSTDTQYF. DNA for the CDR3: TGTGCCAGCAGTCTTCTAGCGGGGAACATCTTGAGCACAGATACGCAGTATTTT. The chain recombines TRBV9 with TRBJ2-3; 9 nucleotides align to TRBD2. J lost 0 bases, V lost 5 bases, and 13 bases had no gene match. The CDR3 spans 18 residues. The germline CDR1 and CDR2 sequences are SGDLS and YYNGEE.

The J gene is TRBJ2-7, the V gene TRBV14; weak D call: TRBD2 (6 bases). The CDR3 spans 14 residues. The germline gives CDR1 SGHDN, CDR2 FVKESK. V shed 1 base and J shed 2 bases, with 9 bases lying between them. This CDR3 is CASSQGGAPYEQYF. The CDR3 nucleotides read TGTGCCAGCAGCCAAGGCGGGGCTCCCTACGAGCAGTACTTC.

This chain links TRBV28 with TRBJ2-7, with D perhaps matching TRBD1 or TRBD2 (6 bases each). Trimming cost V 6 bases and J 6 bases, with 15 bases left between them. Germline V gene data show CDR1 as MDHEN and CDR2 as SYDVKM. The CDR3 contains 13 residues. The CDR3 loop is CASSTGLGGEQYF. The CDR3 DNA sequence: TGTGCCAGCAGCACAGGGTTGGGGGGCGAGCAGTACTTC.

CDR3 region: CAWSVGDTQYF. CDR3 in DNA: TGTGCCTGGAGTGTAGGAGATACGCAGTATTTT. The V call is TRBV30, the J call TRBJ2-3; D unclear. This CDR3 is built from 11 residues. Trimming cost V 0 bases and J 5 bases, with 3 bases left between them. Germline V gene data show CDR1 as GTSNPN and CDR2 as SVGIG (reference sequence).

This chain links TRBV9 with TRBJ1-2; D unclear. V shed 0 bases and J shed 5 bases, with 17 bases lying between them. CDR1 is SGDLS, CDR2 YYNGEE, per germline. The CDR3 has 16 residues. The CDR3: CASSVAAEGYLYGYTF. CDR3 nucleotide sequence: TGTGCCAGCAGCGTAGCTGCGGAAGGGTACCTTTATGGCTACACCTTC.

The V call is TRBV29-1, the J call TRBJ1-2; a possible D gene is TRBD1 (5 bases). V was cut by 7 bases and J by 3 bases, with 9 bases left in between. CDR3 length: 11 residues. Germline CDR1 and CDR2: SQVTM and ANQGSEA. The CDR3 DNA follows: TGCAGCGCCTCGGGGGACTATGGCTACACCTTC. This codes for CSASGDYGYTF.

The chain uses TRBV25-1 and TRBJ1-6; D remains unclear. The CDR3 runs 14 residues. Germline CDR1 is MGHDK and CDR2 is SYGVNS. The ends were cut back, 3 bases at V and 2 bases at J, with 5 bases in the middle. This CDR3 reads CASSEGPYNSPLHF. Here the CDR3 DNA reads TGTGCCAGCAGTGAGGGTCCCTATAATTCACCCCTCCACTTT.

This rearrangement joins TRBV28 to TRBJ1-2; possible D gene TRBD1, 5 bases. Germline V gene lookup returns CDR1 MDHEN and CDR2 SYDVKM. The CDR3 sequence is 14 residues long. Deletions cut 5 bases from V and 4 bases from J, with 14 bases between. This CDR3 is CASSIDSPFYGYTF. For the CDR3, the DNA is TGTGCCAGCAGTATCGACAGCCCCTTCTATGGCTACACCTTC.

The chain is built from TRBV4-1 and TRBJ1-2; D is unclear. V lost 0 bases to trimming and J lost 2 bases, with 1 base between them. Looked up from germline, CDR1 is MGHRA and CDR2 is YSYEKL. This CDR3 region has 12 residues. The CDR3 DNA reads as TGCGCCAGCAGCCAAGACAACTATGGCTACACCTTC. This codes for CASSQDNYGYTF.

The chain is built from TRBV5-6 and TRBJ2-7, with D possibly TRBD1 on 6 matching bases. Germline V lookup: CDR1 SGHDT, CDR2 YYEEEE. CDR3 length: 13 residues. The V end was cut by 3 bases, the J end by 6 bases, with 13 bases between. In DNA, the CDR3 is TGTGCCAGCAGCTCTGACCAGGGGATCGAGCAGTACTTC. This codes for CASSSDQGIEQYF.

V is TRBV7-9 and J is TRBJ2-4, with D possibly being TRBD1 (6 bases). V was pared by 0 bases and J by 12 bases, with 12 bases between. Germline values: CDR1 SEHNR, CDR2 FQNEAQ (reference sequence). This CDR3 contains 13 residues. The CDR3 spells CASSLAYRDNQYF. In DNA form, the CDR3 reads TGTGCCAGCAGCTTAGCATACCGGGACAATCAGTACTTC.